This passage covers 20 T cell receptor beta chains from one sample sequenced in a study of cytomegalovirus exposure and HLA in healthy donors. Use of 60 Vbeta and 13 Jbeta primers characterized the PCR. Method: immunoSEQ multiplex PCR; TCRdb's copy keeps in-frame clones and lacks some. This sample carries a few hundred thousand clones, about 90% of them seen once, and the ten largest clones take roughly 1.6%. Sequenced input: PBMCs. These receptors were taken from a girl aged 2 to 10 in good health and CMV-seronegative.

The chain is built from TRBV15 and TRBJ2-1; the match to TRBD1 covers 7 bases. Trimming cost V 0 bases and J 2 bases; bases outside gene matches: 16. Germline lookup yields CDR1 LNHNV and CDR2 YYDKDF (reference sequence). This CDR3 contains 20 residues. The CDR3 region has the DNA TGTGCCACCAGCAGAGAGGAGTTTACGACAGGGAAGTGGGCCTACAATGAGCAGTTCTTC. Amino acid sequence: CATSREEFTTGKWAYNEQFF.

The rearrangement joins TRBV7-9 to TRBJ1-5; D gene ambiguous. CDR1 is SEHNR, CDR2 FQNEAQ, per germline (reference sequence). The CDR3 is 12 residues long. Trimming shortened V by 3 bases and J by 11 bases, and 11 bases separated the two germline ends. CDR3 protein: CASSFGPAAQHF. DNA for the CDR3: TGTGCCAGCAGCTTTGGGCCCGCAGCCCAGCATTTT.

The gene calls are TRBV29-1 and TRBJ1-1; D possibly corresponds to TRBD1 (6 bases). CDR1 and CDR2 from the germline V gene are SQVTM and ANQGSEA. The germline V and J ends were trimmed by 7 bases and 2 bases, with 14 bases remaining between them. The CDR3 consists of 13 residues. The CDR3 DNA reads as TGCAGCGCCTGGACAGTCCTTAACACTGAAGCTTTCTTT. As protein: CSAWTVLNTEAFF.

This chain joins TRBV30 and TRBJ1-1; 8 positions agree with TRBD1. The germline V gene encodes CDR1 GTSNPN and CDR2 SVGIG (reference sequence). The length of the CDR3 is 12 residues. V gave up 6 bases and J gave up 5 bases; unmatched junction bases: 5. This chain's CDR3 is CACRHRGTEAFF. Written as DNA, the CDR3 is TGTGCCTGCCGGCACAGGGGGACTGAAGCTTTCTTT.

The chain combines TRBV21-1 with TRBJ2-1; the table gives TRBD1 as D, unverified against the DNA. TRBV21-1 is recorded as a pseudogene. There are 14 residues in the CDR3. The CDR3 spells CASRIGTGGNEQFF. For the CDR3, the DNA is TGTGCCAGCAGGATCGGGACAGGGGGGAATGAGCAGTTCTTC.

The chain links TRBV19 to TRBJ2-7; 8 nucleotides align to TRBD1. Per the germline V gene, CDR1 is LNHDA and CDR2 is SQIVND (reference sequence). This CDR3 has 15 amino acids. Unmatched junction bases numbered 9, after V lost 5 bases and J lost 3 bases. The CDR3, as DNA: TGTGCCAGTAGTTCGACGGGACAGGTCTTCTACGAGCAGTACTTC. Translated, it gives CASSSTGQVFYEQYF.

The chain employs TRBV11-2 and TRBJ1-3; no clear D. The CDR3 loop spans 15 amino acids. In germline, CDR1 is SGHAT, CDR2 FQNNGV. V was shortened by 3 bases and J by 1 base, with 10 bases between the two germline ends. The chain's CDR3 is CASSLGRSSGNTIYF. CDR3 sequence (DNA): TGTGCCAGCAGCTTGGGGAGATCGTCTGGAAACACCATATATTTT.

V usage is TRBV6-1 and J usage is TRBJ2-1; 13 nucleotides match TRBD2. J was trimmed by 6 bases and V by 7 bases; bases with no gene match: 6. There are 15 residues in the CDR3. Looked up from germline, CDR1 is MNHNS and CDR2 is SASEGT. The CDR3 region has the DNA TGTGCCAGCATCAGGACTAGCGGGAGCATCAATGAGCAGTTCTTC. This sequence encodes CASIRTSGSINEQFF.

The chain is built from TRBV27 and TRBJ2-2; no clear D gene. CDR3 size: 13 residues. The germline CDR1 and CDR2 sequences are MNHEY and SMNVEV (reference sequence). The V end lost 5 bases, the J end lost 4 bases, and 8 bases lay between the germline ends. The CDR3 reads CASSLLITGELFF. CDR3 nucleotide sequence: TGTGCCAGCAGTCTTCTTATCACCGGGGAGCTGTTTTTT.

The V call is TRBV7-9, the J call TRBJ2-1; 7 bases are a match to TRBD2. The CDR3 spans 17 residues. Germline V gives CDR1 SEHNR, CDR2 FQNEAQ (reference sequence). The V segment lost 1 base and the J segment 10 bases; nucleotides outside the gene matches: 16. As DNA, the CDR3 is TGTGCCAGCAGCTTAGGAACCAGCGGGATTGCGTCGGGGGAGCAGTTCTTC. Translated: CASSLGTSGIASGEQFF. The full variable domain, with the rest looked up from reference TRBV7-9 and TRBJ2-1, is DTGVSQNPRHKITKRGQNVTFRCDPISEHNRLYWYRQTLGQGPEFLTYFQNEAQLEKSRLLSDRFSAERPKGSFSTLEIQRTEQGDSAMYLCASSLGTSGIASGEQFFGPGTRLTVL.

This chain joins TRBV9 and TRBJ2-4; 8 bases are shared with TRBD2. This CDR3 has 13 residues. The trim removed 3 bases at V and 6 bases at J, leaving 2 bases unmatched. Germline V lookup: CDR1 SGDLS, CDR2 YYNGEE. The DNA of the CDR3 is TGTGCCAGCAGCGCGGGGGGGGGAAACATTCAGTACTTC. It yields the protein CASSAGGGNIQYF.

The count of this clone is one. This chain uses TRBV7-8 with TRBJ2-7; the D gene is possibly TRBD2 (5 bases). The CDR3 length is 13 residues. From germline, CDR1 is SGHVS and CDR2 FQNEAQ. The V and J ends lost 2 bases and 6 bases respectively, with 11 bases between them. The CDR3 reads CASSLPPGSEQYF. The CDR3 nucleotides are TGTGCCAGCAGCTTACCACCGGGAAGCGAGCAGTACTTC.

This CDR3 is CASSLSRDEQFF. CDR3 bases: TGTGCCAGCAGCTTAAGCAGGGATGAGCAGTTCTTC. The J gene is TRBJ2-1, the V gene TRBV7-2; a weak D match, TRBD1 (5 bases). Germline V gene data show CDR1 as SGHTA and CDR2 as FQGNSA. This CDR3 region has 12 residues. The V end lost 2 bases, the J end lost 8 bases, and 7 bases lay between the germline ends.

The chain recombines TRBV5-6 with TRBJ1-6; the match to TRBD1 covers 7 bases. Germline CDR1 SGHDT, CDR2 YYEEEE. The CDR3 is made up of 16 amino acids. V lost 4 bases to trimming and J lost 8 bases; unmatched junction nucleotides: 12. Written as DNA, the CDR3 is TGTGCCAGCAGCCCCCTTAGGGGGCCCGGTCATTCACCCCTCCACTTT. Its protein product is CASSPLRGPGHSPLHF.

The V gene is TRBV30, the J gene TRBJ2-5; D call uncertain. This CDR3 spans 13 amino acids. The V gene lost 2 bases and the J gene lost 5 bases, with 12 bases spanning the gap. Germline CDR1 reads GTSNPN; CDR2 reads SVGIG (reference sequence). The CDR3 is CAWSLSPRETQYF. For the CDR3, the DNA is TGTGCCTGGAGTTTGAGCCCTAGGGAGACCCAGTACTTC.

The chain recombines TRBV7-3 with TRBJ1-2, with 11 positions matching TRBD1. J lost 7 bases, V lost 4 bases, and 2 bases had no gene match. Germline CDR1 and CDR2: SGHTA and FQGTGA. The CDR3 loop spans 13 amino acids. CDR3 residues: CASSYGQGAGYTF. The CDR3 coding sequence is TGTGCCAGCAGCTACGGACAGGGGGCTGGCTACACCTTC.

This chain's CDR3 is CASSQSPNGDYEQYF. Here the CDR3 DNA reads TGCGCCAGCAGCCAGTCTCCCAACGGAGACTACGAGCAGTACTTC. The genes are TRBV4-1 and TRBJ2-7; D gene unclear. V shed 3 bases and J shed 3 bases, with 15 bases lying between them. This CDR3 is built from 15 residues. Germline-derived CDR1 and CDR2 are MGHRA and YSYEKL.

V gene TRBV5-4 combines with J gene TRBJ2-7; 9 nucleotides align to TRBD1. Trimming cost V 3 bases and J 4 bases; bases outside gene matches: 11. CDR3 length: 16 amino acids. The V gene's germline CDR1 is SGHNT and CDR2 YYREEE (reference sequence). This CDR3 reads CASSSKSGTGLYEQYF. DNA for the CDR3: TGTGCCAGCAGCTCCAAGTCCGGGACAGGGCTTTACGAGCAGTACTTC.

The rearrangement uses TRBV4-1 and TRBJ1-4, with D tentatively TRBD1 (6 bases). Trimming took 2 bases from V and 3 from J, leaving 16 bases between them. The CDR3 length is 17 residues. CDR1 is MGHRA, CDR2 YSYEKL, per germline. CDR3 loop: CASSQRIYGQSNEKLFF. DNA for the CDR3: TGCGCCAGCAGCCAAAGGATATACGGACAGTCTAATGAAAAACTGTTTTTT.

The count of this clone is one. CDR3 sequence reads: CAWRDRGYSTEAFF. CDR3 in DNA: TGTGCCTGGCGGGACAGGGGGTATTCTACTGAAGCTTTCTTT. This sequence joins TRBV30 and TRBJ1-1; 11 bases agree with TRBD1. Germline CDR1 reads GTSNPN; CDR2 reads SVGIG (reference sequence). There are 14 residues in the CDR3. The ends lost 5 bases at V and 5 bases at J; junction bases unmatched: 7.